This TCR beta chain was obtained from a study of T cell repertoires in cytomegalovirus infection. Study information: The authors used CMV epitopes that were HLA-C-restricted (recently identified) and HLA-B-restricted (well studied).

The length of the CDR3 is 16 residues. In germline, CDR1 is DFQATT, CDR2 SNEGSKA (reference sequence). V dropped 0 bases and J dropped 3; count of bases not matched to a gene: 6. This clonotype was picked up many times. Its specificity is not known. TCRdb re-called the reads with MiXCR, one entry per CDR3 protein. Here the sample spans around 770,000 distinct CDR3 sequences, around 29% being singletons. The source was cultured CD8+ T cells from PBMCs, collected from culture after CMV antigen stimulation. The sequence came from a human donor in good health (CMV status not recorded). Some clones in this sample may be carry-over from other donors' samples. The rearrangement links TRBV20-1 to TRBJ2-1; 9 bases are shared with TRBD1. CDR3 coding DNA: TGCAGTGCTAGAGAACCGGGACAGGGAAACTACAATGAGCAGTTCTTC. Protein sequence: CSAREPGQGNYNEQFF.